Detailed here is one T cell receptor (beta chain). This sample is part of a study of blood T cell repertoires in COVID-19. Source study methods: Reference gene primer amplification gave nucleated cell count estimates. The table came from immunoSEQ multiplex PCR; TCRdb's copy has only in-frame clones and leaves some out. V and J calls and clone size are copied from that table; D and trimming were computed from the DNA. In the table there are roughly 79,000 clones, around 88% of which are singletons. The sequenced sample was peripheral blood. The receptor comes from a woman older than 75 with active or convalescent COVID-19.

The CDR3 bases are TGCGCCAGCAGCCCCCTTACTAGCGGGGGCCTCCAAGAGACCCAGTACTTC. Translated, it gives CASSPLTSGGLQETQYF. The V call is TRBV4-1, the J call TRBJ2-5; 11 bases agree with TRBD2. CDR1 is MGHRA and CDR2 is YSYEKL in the germline V gene. The junction had 8 bases not matched to a gene; V was cut back by 4 bases and J by 1 base. The CDR3 covers 17 residues.